This TCR beta chain was sequenced during a study of OX40 agonist ivuxolimab in advanced cancers. Overall study context: The patients' treatment was ivuxolimab, an agonistic anti-OX40 (CD134) antibody.

This clone appeared a few times. The repertoire was sequenced with immunoSEQ multiplex PCR; TCRdb's copy has only in-frame clones and lacks some. The top ten clones hold around 0.27% of a sample with fewer than 120,000 clones, roughly nine tenths of them seen once. V was pared by 2 bases and J by 7 bases, with 2 bases of the junction left unmatched. The CDR3 is 12 residues long. In germline, CDR1 is MNHNY, CDR2 SVGAGI (reference sequence). The receptor was derived from an adult with an advanced solid tumor such as melanoma, head and neck, liver or kidney cancer. The rearrangement uses TRBV6-6 and TRBJ2-7; 7 bases are shared with TRBD2. The material sequenced was CD4+ or CD8+ T cells sorted from blood, taken in a trial of the OX40 agonist ivuxolimab. In DNA form, the CDR3 reads TGTGCCAGCAGTTACGGGGGAGGGGAGCAGTACTTC. Its protein is CASSYGGGEQYF.